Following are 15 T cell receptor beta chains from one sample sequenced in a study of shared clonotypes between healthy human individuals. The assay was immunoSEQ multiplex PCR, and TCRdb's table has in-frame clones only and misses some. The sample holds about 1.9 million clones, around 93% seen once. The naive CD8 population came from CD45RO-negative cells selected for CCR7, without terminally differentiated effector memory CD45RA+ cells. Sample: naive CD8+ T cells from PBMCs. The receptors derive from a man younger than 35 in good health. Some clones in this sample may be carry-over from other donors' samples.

This CDR3 is CASSESADRGTDTQYF. The CDR3 DNA reads TGTGCCAGCAGTGAATCAGCCGATCGTGGAACAGATACGCAGTATTTT. The V call is TRBV25-1, the J call TRBJ2-3, with D uncertain. V lost 1 base and J 3 bases, leaving 14 bases between the germline ends. Germline V lookup: CDR1 MGHDK, CDR2 SYGVNS. CDR3 length: 16 amino acids.

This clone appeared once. CDR3 sequence: CATVPPGRQGSYEQYF. CDR3 bases: TGTGCCACCGTCCCCCCCGGTCGCCAGGGTTCCTACGAGCAGTACTTC. This chain links TRBV7-2 with TRBJ2-7; D possibly corresponds to TRBD1 (5 bases). The V gene's germline CDR1 is SGHTA and CDR2 FQGNSA. This CDR3 is built from 16 residues. Trimming cost V 10 bases and J 1 base, with 23 bases left between them.

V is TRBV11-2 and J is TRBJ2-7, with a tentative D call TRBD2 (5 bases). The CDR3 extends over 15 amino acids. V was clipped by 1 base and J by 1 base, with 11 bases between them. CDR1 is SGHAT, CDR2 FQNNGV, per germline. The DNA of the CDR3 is TGTGCCAGCAGCTTAGCTGCGGGTTGGTCCTACGAGCAGTACTTC. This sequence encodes CASSLAAGWSYEQYF. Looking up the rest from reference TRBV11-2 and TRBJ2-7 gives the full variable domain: EAGVAQSPRYKIIEKRQSVAFWCNPISGHATLYWYQQILGQGPKLLIQFQNNGVVDDSQLPKDRFSAERLKGVDSTLKIQPAKLEDSAVYLCASSLAAGWSYEQYFGPGTRLTVT.

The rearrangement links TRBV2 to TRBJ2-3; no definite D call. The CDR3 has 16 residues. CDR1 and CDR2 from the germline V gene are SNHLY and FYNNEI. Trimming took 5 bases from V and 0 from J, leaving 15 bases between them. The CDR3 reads CASSPLGRFSTDTQYF. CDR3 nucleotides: TGTGCCAGCAGTCCCCTGGGCAGGTTTAGCACAGATACGCAGTATTTT.

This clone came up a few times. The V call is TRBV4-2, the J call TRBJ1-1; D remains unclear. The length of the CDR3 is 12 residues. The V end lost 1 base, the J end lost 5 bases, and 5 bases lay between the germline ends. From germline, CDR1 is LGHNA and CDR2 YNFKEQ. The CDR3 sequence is CASSQGETEAFF. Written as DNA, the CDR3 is TGTGCCAGCAGCCAAGGGGAGACTGAAGCTTTCTTT.

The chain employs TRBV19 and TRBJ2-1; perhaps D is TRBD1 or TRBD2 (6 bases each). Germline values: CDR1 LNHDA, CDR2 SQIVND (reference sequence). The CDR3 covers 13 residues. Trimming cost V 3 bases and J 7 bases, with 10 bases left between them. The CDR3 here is CASSMGGQNEQFF. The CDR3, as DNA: TGTGCCAGTAGTATGGGAGGACAGAATGAGCAGTTCTTC. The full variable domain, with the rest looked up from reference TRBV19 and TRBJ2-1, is DGGITQSPKYLFRKEGQNVTLSCEQNLNHDAMYWYRQDPGQGLRLIYYSQIVNDFQKGDIAEGYSVSREKKESFPLTVTSAQKNPTAFYLCASSMGGQNEQFFGPGTRLTVL.

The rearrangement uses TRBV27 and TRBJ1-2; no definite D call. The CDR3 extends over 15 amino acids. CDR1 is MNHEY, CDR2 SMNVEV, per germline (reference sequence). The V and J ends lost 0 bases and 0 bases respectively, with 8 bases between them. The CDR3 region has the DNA TGTGCCAGCAGTTTATCATGGGTTCCTAACTATGGCTACACCTTC. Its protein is CASSLSWVPNYGYTF.

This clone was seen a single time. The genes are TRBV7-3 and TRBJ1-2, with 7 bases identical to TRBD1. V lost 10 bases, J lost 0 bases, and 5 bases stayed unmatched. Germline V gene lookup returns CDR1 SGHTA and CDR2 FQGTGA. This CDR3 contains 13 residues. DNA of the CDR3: TGTGCCACCCAGGGGGGAGCTAACTATGGCTACACCTTC. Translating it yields CATQGGANYGYTF.

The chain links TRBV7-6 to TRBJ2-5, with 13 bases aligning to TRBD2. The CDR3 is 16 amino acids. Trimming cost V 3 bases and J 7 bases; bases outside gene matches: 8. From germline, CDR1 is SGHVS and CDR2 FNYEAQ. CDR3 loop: CASSLRTSGSRVTQYF. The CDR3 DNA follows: TGTGCCAGCAGCTTGAGGACTAGCGGGAGTCGCGTGACCCAGTACTTC.

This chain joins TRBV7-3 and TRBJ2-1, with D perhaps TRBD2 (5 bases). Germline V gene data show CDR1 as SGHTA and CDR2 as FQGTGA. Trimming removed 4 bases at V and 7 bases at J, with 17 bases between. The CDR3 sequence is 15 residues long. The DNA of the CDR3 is TGTGCCAGCAGCTCCAGCGGTCCCTCCAGGAATGAGCAGTTCTTC. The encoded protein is CASSSSGPSRNEQFF.

CDR3 coding DNA: TGTGCCAGCAGCGTTGATCGCGGACTGAAAAATTACCAAGAGACCCAGTACTTC. It is translated as CASSVDRGLKNYQETQYF. The chain uses TRBV11-2 and TRBJ2-5; D may be TRBD2 (5 bases). Trimming cost V 5 bases and J 0 bases, with 22 bases left between them. Per germline, CDR1 SGHAT and CDR2 FQNNGV. The length of the CDR3 is 18 residues. The full variable domain, completed using reference TRBV11-2 and TRBJ2-5, is EAGVAQSPRYKIIEKRQSVAFWCNPISGHATLYWYQQILGQGPKLLIQFQNNGVVDDSQLPKDRFSAERLKGVDSTLKIQPAKLEDSAVYLCASSVDRGLKNYQETQYFGPGTRLLVL.

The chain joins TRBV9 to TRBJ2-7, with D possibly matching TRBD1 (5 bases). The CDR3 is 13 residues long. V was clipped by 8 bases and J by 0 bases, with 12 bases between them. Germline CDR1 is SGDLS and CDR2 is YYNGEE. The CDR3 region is CARALRGSYEQYF. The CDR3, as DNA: TGTGCCAGGGCGCTAAGGGGCTCCTACGAGCAGTACTTC.

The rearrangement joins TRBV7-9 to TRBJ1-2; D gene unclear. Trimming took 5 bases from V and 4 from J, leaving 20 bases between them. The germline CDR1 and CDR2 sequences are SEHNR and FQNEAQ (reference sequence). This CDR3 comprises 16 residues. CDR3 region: CASSPILLLRAYGYTF. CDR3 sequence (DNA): TGTGCCAGCAGCCCCATCTTGCTCCTTCGGGCCTATGGCTACACCTTC. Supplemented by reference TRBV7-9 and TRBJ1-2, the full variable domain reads DTGVSQNPRHKITKRGQNVTFRCDPISEHNRLYWYRQTLGQGPEFLTYFQNEAQLEKSRLLSDRFSAERPKGSFSTLEIQRTEQGDSAMYLCASSPILLLRAYGYTFGSGTRLTVV.

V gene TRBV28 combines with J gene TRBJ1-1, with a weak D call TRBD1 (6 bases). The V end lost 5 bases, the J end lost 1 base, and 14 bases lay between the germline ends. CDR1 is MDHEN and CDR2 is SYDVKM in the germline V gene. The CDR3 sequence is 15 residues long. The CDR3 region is CASSASGQPNTEAFF. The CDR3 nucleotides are TGTGCCAGCAGTGCCTCAGGACAGCCGAACACTGAAGCTTTCTTT.

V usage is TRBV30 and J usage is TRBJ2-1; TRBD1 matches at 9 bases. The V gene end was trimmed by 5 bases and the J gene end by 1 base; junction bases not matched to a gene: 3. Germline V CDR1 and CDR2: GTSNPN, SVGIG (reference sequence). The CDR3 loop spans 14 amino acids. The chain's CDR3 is CAWVGQGSYNEQFF. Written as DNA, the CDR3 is TGTGCCTGGGTCGGACAGGGGTCCTACAATGAGCAGTTCTTC.